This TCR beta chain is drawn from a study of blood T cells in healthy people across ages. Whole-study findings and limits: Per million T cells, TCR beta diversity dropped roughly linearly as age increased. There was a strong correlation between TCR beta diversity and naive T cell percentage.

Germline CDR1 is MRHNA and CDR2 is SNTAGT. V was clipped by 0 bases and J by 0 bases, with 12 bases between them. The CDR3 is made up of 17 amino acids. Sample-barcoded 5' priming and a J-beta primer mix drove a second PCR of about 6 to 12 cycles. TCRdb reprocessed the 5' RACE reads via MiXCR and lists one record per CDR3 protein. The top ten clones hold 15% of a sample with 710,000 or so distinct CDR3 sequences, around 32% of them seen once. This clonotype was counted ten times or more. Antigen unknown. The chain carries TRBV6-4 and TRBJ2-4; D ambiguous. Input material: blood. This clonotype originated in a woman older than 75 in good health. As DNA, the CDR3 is TGTGCCAGCAGTGACTCGATGAAACCCAGAGCCAAAAACATTCAGTACTTC. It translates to CASSDSMKPRAKNIQYF.